This is a list of T cell receptor beta chains from one sample in a study of Ad26.COV2.S vaccination and SARS-CoV-2 variants. Assay used: immunoSEQ multiplex PCR; TCRdb lists only in-frame clones, some missing. The sample has some 320,000 clones; around four fifths are singletons. Source: peripheral blood, taken in a trial of Ad26.COV2.S vaccine versus placebo. These receptors were taken from a person aged 18-60 years who received the Ad26.COV2.S COVID-19 vaccine or a placebo. The CDR3 runs from the conserved cysteine through the conserved F or W.

TRBJ2-7,TRBV3-1/TRBV3-2,CASSPWTRGVYEQYF
TRBJ1-4,TRBV6-1,CASIRTGEREKLFF
TRBJ2-7,TRBV30,CAWRGFGGRYEQYF
TRBJ1-1,TRBV10-3,CAARQGGWLTEAFF
TRBJ1-2,TRBV4-1,CASSPAGTNYGYTF
TRBJ1-2,TRBV28,CASRKTNYGYTF
TRBJ1-2,TRBV6-1,CASSEAGRTGYGYTF
TRBJ2-1,TRBV5-6,CASTRGARGRYNEQFF
TRBJ1-6,TRBV5-1,CASSFENNNSPLHF
TRBJ1-2,TRBV21-1,CASSNRGSHGYTF
TRBJ1-6,TRBV5-1,CASSWDRGYNSPLHF
TRBJ2-1,TRBV2,CASRGLVLGQFF
TRBJ2-3,TRBV7-6,CASSFLAGGTDTQYF
TRBJ1-1,TRBV7-8,CASSPEGRPPNTEAFF
TRBJ1-5,TRBV25-1,CASSEAGAGQPQHF
TRBJ2-5,TRBV11-2,CASSLGSHGAETQYF
TRBJ2-7,TRBV19,CASSLSAGTNYEQYF
TRBJ1-4,TRBV7-9,CAIRQTNEKLFF
TRBJ1-1,TRBV5-5,CASSLEGMNTEAFF
TRBJ2-3,TRBV4-2,CASSQAAGAGTDTQYF
TRBJ1-5,TRBV5-1,CASSLTGTGGNQPQHF
TRBJ2-7,TRBV7-8,CASSLAAGGLNEQYF
TRBJ2-3,TRBV6-6,CASSYSPSPAADTQYF
TRBJ2-1,TRBV19,CASSNGKEQFF
TRBJ1-5,TRBV18,CASSPPEGVGNQPQHF
TRBJ2-2,TRBV5-1,CASSFSQGGTGELFF
TRBJ2-3,TRBV20-1,CSASRQGAPDTQYF
TRBJ2-1,TRBV28,CASNKLAGHYNEQFF